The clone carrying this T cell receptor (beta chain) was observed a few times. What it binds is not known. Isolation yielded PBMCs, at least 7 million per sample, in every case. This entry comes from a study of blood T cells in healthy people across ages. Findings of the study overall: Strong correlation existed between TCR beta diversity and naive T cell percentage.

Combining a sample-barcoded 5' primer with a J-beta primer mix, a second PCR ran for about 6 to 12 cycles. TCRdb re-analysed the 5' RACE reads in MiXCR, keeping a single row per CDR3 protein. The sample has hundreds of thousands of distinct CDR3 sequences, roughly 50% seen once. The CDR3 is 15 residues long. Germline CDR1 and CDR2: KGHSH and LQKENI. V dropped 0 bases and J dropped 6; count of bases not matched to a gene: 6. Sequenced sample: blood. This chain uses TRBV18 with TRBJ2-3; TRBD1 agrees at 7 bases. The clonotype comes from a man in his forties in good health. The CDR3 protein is CASSPPDRLSDTQYF. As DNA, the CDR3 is TGTGCCAGCTCACCACCGGACAGGTTATCGGATACGCAGTATTTT.